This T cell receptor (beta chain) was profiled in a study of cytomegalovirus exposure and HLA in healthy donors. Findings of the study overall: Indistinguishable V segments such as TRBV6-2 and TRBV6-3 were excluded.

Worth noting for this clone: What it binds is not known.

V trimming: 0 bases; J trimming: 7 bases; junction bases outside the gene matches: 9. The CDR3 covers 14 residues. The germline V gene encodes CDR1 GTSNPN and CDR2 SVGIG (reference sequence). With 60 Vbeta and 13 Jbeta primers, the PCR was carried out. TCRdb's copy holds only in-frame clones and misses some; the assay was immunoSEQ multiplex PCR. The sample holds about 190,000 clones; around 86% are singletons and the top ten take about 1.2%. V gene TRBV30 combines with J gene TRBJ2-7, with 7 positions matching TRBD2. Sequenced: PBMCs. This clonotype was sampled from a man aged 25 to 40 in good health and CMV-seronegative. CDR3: CAWSVLGRAWEQYF. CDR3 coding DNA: TGTGCCTGGAGTGTACTGGGGAGGGCCTGGGAGCAGTACTTC.